Listed below are T cell receptor beta chains from one sample, sequenced in a study of cytomegalovirus exposure and HLA in healthy donors. Using immunoSEQ multiplex PCR, the repertoire was profiled, and TCRdb retains in-frame clones only, with some absent. The sample gives approximately 200,000 clones, over 75% of which show up once; roughly 0.098% is in the top ten. The specimen was PBMCs. The origin of the receptors is a boy between 2 and 10 years old in good health and CMV-seronegative. Both conserved end residues are part of each CDR3. A D gene is named only where the DNA matches it firmly. Size is omitted from some rows. Given values are once, few, many or a class for expanded clones.

abundance | j_gene | v_gene | d_gene | CDR3aa | CDR3nt
. | TRBJ2-6 | TRBV27 | . | CASSYQRGLVSGANVLTF | TGTGCCAGCAGCTACCAAAGGGGGTTGGTATCTGGGGCCAACGTCCTGACTTTC
. | TRBJ1-1 | TRBV30 | . | CAAGVGTEAFF | TGTGCCGCAGGGGTAGGCACTGAAGCTTTCTTT
once | TRBJ1-4 | TRBV2 | . | CASSSTGRNEKLFF | TGTGCCAGCAGCTCGACAGGCCGTAATGAAAAACTGTTTTTT
. | TRBJ2-7 | TRBV19 | TRBD2 | CASSTREGREQYF | TGTGCCAGTAGTACCCGGGAGGGAAGGGAGCAGTACTTC
once | TRBJ1-2 | TRBV29-1 | . | CSVESRGRDYGYTF | TGCAGCGTTGAATCAAGGGGCAGAGACTATGGCTACACCTTC
. | TRBJ2-2 | TRBV4-3 | TRBD2 | CASSQDPGGAAGELFF | TGCGCCAGCAGCCAAGACCCCGGGGGGGCCGCCGGGGAGCTGTTTTTT
. | TRBJ2-4 | TRBV18 | . | CASSPRPTSNVNIQYF | TGTGCCAGCTCACCACGGCCGACATCTAATGTGAACATTCAGTACTTC
once | TRBJ2-1 | TRBV15 | TRBD2 | CATSSQGLAGEQFF | TGTGCCACCAGCTCCCAGGGACTAGCGGGGGAGCAGTTCTTC
. | TRBJ2-7 | TRBV4-1 | . | CASSQGTLQYEQYF | TGCGCCAGCAGCCAGGGGACACTCCAATACGAGCAGTACTTC
. | TRBJ2-7 | TRBV7-6 | . | CASSLGDIPYEQYF | TGTGCCAGCAGCTTAGGGGACATACCCTACGAGCAGTACTTC
. | TRBJ1-1 | TRBV7-9 | . | CASSPRTGKVGDTEAFF | TGTGCCAGCAGCCCAAGAACAGGGAAGGTCGGGGACACTGAAGCTTTCTTT
. | TRBJ2-7 | TRBV5-1 | . | CASSEQRGTYEQYF | TGCGCCAGCAGCGAGCAACGGGGGACCTACGAGCAGTACTTC
. | TRBJ1-1 | TRBV29-1 | . | CSVSVNTEAFF | TGCAGCGTGTCGGTGAACACTGAAGCTTTCTTT
. | TRBJ2-1 | TRBV5-4 | TRBD2 | CASSLISGGYNEQFF | TGTGCCAGCAGCTTGATTAGCGGGGGTTACAATGAGCAGTTCTTC
. | TRBJ1-1 | TRBV5-1 | TRBD1 | CASSAGTGYMNTEAFF | TGCGCCAGCAGCGCAGGGACAGGCTACATGAACACTGAAGCTTTCTTT
once | TRBJ2-7 | TRBV6-1 | TRBD2 | CASSSLAGGGYEQYF | TGTGCCAGCAGCTCCCTAGCGGGGGGAGGCTACGAGCAGTACTTC
few | TRBJ1-2 | TRBV6-5 | TRBD1 | CASREQGAGYGYTF | TGTGCCAGCAGGGAACAGGGGGCCGGGTATGGCTACACCTTC
few | TRBJ1-1 | TRBV5-4 | . | CASSFEGIMNTEAFF | TGTGCCAGCAGCTTCGAGGGTATCATGAACACTGAAGCTTTCTTT
. | TRBJ2-5 | TRBV5-1 | TRBD2 | CASSFSPVGGQETQYF | TGCGCCAGCAGCTTTAGTCCAGTCGGGGGGCAAGAGACCCAGTACTTC
. | TRBJ1-4 | TRBV11-2 | TRBD1 | CASSPRQGAYEKLFF | TGTGCCAGCAGCCCCCGACAGGGGGCGTATGAAAAACTGTTTTTT
. | TRBJ2-1 | TRBV6-8 | . | CASSYSDDRFYNEQFF | TGTGCCAGCAGTTACTCGGACGACAGGTTTTACAATGAGCAGTTCTTC
. | TRBJ1-2 | TRBV20-1 | . | CSASLPYTF | TGCAGTGCTTCCCTTCCCTACACCTTC
. | TRBJ2-5 | TRBV14 | TRBD1 | CASSPTTGAPQETQYF | TGTGCCAGCAGCCCTACGACAGGGGCCCCCCAAGAGACCCAGTACTTC
. | TRBJ2-5 | TRBV5-1 | TRBD1 | CASSWTGTAEETQYF | TGCGCCAGCTCGTGGACAGGGACGGCGGAAGAGACCCAGTACTTC
. | TRBJ2-2 | TRBV6-6 | . | CASRSGPHISGELFF | TGTGCCAGCAGGTCAGGGCCCCATATCTCCGGGGAGCTGTTTTTT
. | TRBJ1-1 | TRBV5-1 | TRBD1 | CASSWTGADTEAFF | TGCGCCAGCAGCTGGACAGGGGCCGACACTGAAGCTTTCTTT
. | TRBJ2-7 | TRBV5-1 | . | CASSLAWTASTYEQYF | TGCGCCAGCAGCTTGGCCTGGACAGCCTCGACCTACGAGCAGTACTTC
. | TRBJ1-1 | TRBV9 | . | CASSVGDRGWDTEAFF | TGTGCCAGCAGCGTAGGGGATCGGGGGTGGGACACTGAAGCTTTCTTT
. | TRBJ2-1 | TRBV4-1 | . | CASSQGLTYNEQFF | TGCGCCAGCAGCCAAGGACTCACATACAATGAGCAGTTCTTC
. | TRBJ1-2 | TRBV6-5 | . | CASSVSQYGYTF | TGTGCCAGCAGTGTCTCACAATATGGCTACACCTTC
. | TRBJ2-3 | TRBV10-3 | . | CAISEANSMQYF | TGTGCCATCAGTGAGGCCAACTCTATGCAGTATTTT
. | TRBJ1-5 | TRBV20-1 | TRBD1 | CSGGGGQPQHF | TGCAGTGGAGGGGGCGGCCAGCCCCAGCATTTT
. | TRBJ2-4 | TRBV6-1 | TRBD2 | CASRGGQGYIQYF | TGTGCCAGCAGGGGAGGGCAGGGCTACATTCAGTACTTC
. | TRBJ1-3 | TRBV9 | . | CASSSIGQSHERGNTIYF | TGTGCCAGCAGCAGTATTGGGCAGAGCCATGAGAGAGGAAACACCATATATTTT
. | TRBJ2-5 | TRBV7-7 | . | CASSVGGLGETQYF | TGTGCTAGCAGCGTCGGGGGTTTGGGGGAGACCCAGTACTTC
. | TRBJ1-2 | TRBV4-3 | TRBD1 | CASSQDYRTGGYGYTF | TGCGCCAGCAGCCAAGATTATAGGACAGGGGGCTATGGCTACACCTTC
few | TRBJ1-5 | TRBV18 | TRBD1 | CASSATGGGLGQPQHF | TGTGCCAGCTCGGCTACAGGGGGAGGCCTTGGGCAGCCCCAGCATTTT
. | TRBJ2-7 | TRBV11-2 | . | CASSLYSDSYEQYF | TGTGCCAGCAGCCTCTACAGTGACTCCTACGAGCAGTACTTC
. | TRBJ1-5 | TRBV7-9 | . | CASSLAGAQPQHF | TGTGCCAGCAGCTTAGCAGGGGCTCAGCCCCAGCATTTT
. | TRBJ1-3 | TRBV7-2 | TRBD1 | CASSFRTGGNTIYF | TGTGCCAGCAGCTTTCGGACAGGGGGAAACACCATATATTTT
. | TRBJ1-1 | TRBV29-1 | TRBD1 | CSVVRQGRKAEAFF | TGCAGCGTTGTACGACAGGGGAGGAAGGCTGAAGCTTTCTTT